The 10 T cell receptor beta chains below come from one sample, sequenced in a study of cytomegalovirus exposure and HLA in healthy donors (dated by TCRdb to the late 2010s). The library was generated by the immunoSEQ multiplex PCR assay. TCRdb stores this immuneACCESS table with in-frame sequences only. Part of the clones is absent; in the studies checked, under half of the shortfall reflects unresolved V genes, and no reason is known for the rest. The sample has 200,000 or so clones on record, 84% of them singletons. The top ten clonotypes cover roughly 6.5% of the sample. Sequencing used PBMCs. These receptors came from a man younger than 35 in good health and CMV-seropositive.

The rearrangement joins TRBV27 to TRBJ1-5; D possibly corresponds to TRBD1 (5 bases). Germline V gene lookup returns CDR1 MNHEY and CDR2 SMNVEV (reference sequence). The V end lost 6 bases, the J end lost 5 bases, and 17 bases lay between the germline ends. This CDR3 spans 15 amino acids. The DNA of the CDR3 is TGTGCCAGCAGCTATCGCCCAGGAGGGGATCAGCCCCAGCATTTT. Its protein product is CASSYRPGGDQPQHF.

This clone was found once. The CDR3 protein is CASKGDRWDTQYF. For the CDR3, the DNA is TGTGCCAGTAAAGGAGACCGGTGGGATACGCAGTATTTT. The genes are TRBV19 and TRBJ2-3; D is uncertain. Trimming stripped 7 bases from V and 6 bases from J, with 14 bases between. Germline CDR1 LNHDA, CDR2 SQIVND (reference sequence). The CDR3 has 13 amino acids.

This sequence joins TRBV23-1 and TRBJ2-3; 9 nucleotides line up with TRBD1. TRBV23-1 is an ORF for which the function is uncertain. V lost 2 bases, J lost 5 bases, and 17 bases stayed unmatched. This CDR3 contains 19 residues. The CDR3 is CASSQRGQGEALKEDTQYF. The DNA for the CDR3 is TGCGCCAGCAGTCAACGGGGACAGGGTGAGGCCCTGAAGGAAGATACGCAGTATTTT.

The chain employs TRBV7-9 and TRBJ1-1; D is perhaps TRBD1 (5 bases). The CDR3 is 17 residues long. CDR1 is SEHNR and CDR2 is FQNEAQ in the germline V gene (reference sequence). Between the trimmed V and J ends, which lost 6 bases and 1 base, there was a span of 21 bases. The chain's CDR3 is CASRFWGVKVRNTEAFF. The CDR3, as DNA: TGTGCCAGCAGATTTTGGGGGGTTAAAGTAAGGAACACTGAAGCTTTCTTT.

The gene calls are TRBV4-3 and TRBJ2-7; TRBD1 agrees at 7 bases. The CDR3 loop spans 15 amino acids. The germline V gene has CDR1 LGHNA and CDR2 YSLEER. With V trimmed by 3 bases and J by 2 bases, 7 bases remained unmatched. The DNA of the CDR3 is TGCGCCAGCAGCCAGGCCGTTGGGACAGCCTACGAGCAGTACTTC. It yields the protein CASSQAVGTAYEQYF.

The CDR3 region has the DNA TGTGCCAGCAGCCCCAGACTAGCGGGAGGAACGAGCTCCTACAATGAGCAGTTCTTC. It codes for CASSPRLAGGTSSYNEQFF. This chain joins TRBV9 and TRBJ2-1, with TRBD2 identical over 13 bases. The CDR3 covers 19 residues. CDR1 SGDLS and CDR2 YYNGEE come from the germline V gene. Germline trimming cut 4 bases from V and 0 bases from J; bases unmatched to any gene: 10.

This clone was observed a few times. The chain employs TRBV6-6 and TRBJ2-6; tentative D call: TRBD1 (6 bases). Trimming shortened V by 10 bases and J by 4 bases, and 20 bases separated the two germline ends. The CDR3 extends over 16 amino acids. CDR1 MNHNY and CDR2 SVGAGI come from the germline V gene (reference sequence). DNA for the CDR3: TGTGCCACACGCCCCCTACAGGGTCTGGGGGCCAACGTCCTGACTTTC. Its translation is CATRPLQGLGANVLTF.

The chain is built from TRBV9 and TRBJ2-5, with 8 bases lining up with TRBD1. CDR3 length: 16 amino acids. The V and J ends lost 3 bases and 5 bases, in that order; junction bases with no gene match: 12. Germline CDR1 is SGDLS and CDR2 is YYNGEE. The CDR3 protein is CASSATTGVPGETQYF. The CDR3 DNA is TGTGCCAGCAGCGCAACGACAGGGGTCCCCGGGGAGACCCAGTACTTC. Together with reference TRBV9 and TRBJ2-5, the CDR3 gives the full variable domain: DSGVTQTPKHLITATGQRVTLRCSPRSGDLSVYWYQQSLDQGLQFLIQYYNGEERAKGNILERFSAQQFPDLHSELNLSSLELGDSALYFCASSATTGVPGETQYFGPGTRLLVL.

As to this clone: The same CDR3 is also encoded by other DNA sequences in this sample. The chain combines TRBV7-2 with TRBJ2-7; the D is unclear. Germline CDR1 reads SGHTA; CDR2 reads FQGNSA. The V end was cut by 3 bases, the J end by 0 bases, with 3 bases between. The CDR3 length is 12 residues. The CDR3: CASSFSSYEQYF. For the CDR3, the DNA is TGTGCCAGCAGCTTCAGCTCCTACGAGCAGTACTTC.

The chain recombines TRBV7-9 with TRBJ2-3; D may be TRBD1 (8 bases). The CDR3 runs 16 residues. CDR1 is SEHNR and CDR2 is FQNEAQ in the germline V gene (reference sequence). V shed 5 bases and J shed 4 bases, with 19 bases lying between them. CDR3 region: CASSKNRGGEADTQYF. DNA of the CDR3: TGTGCCAGCAGCAAGAACAGGGGGGGGGAGGCAGATACGCAGTATTTT.